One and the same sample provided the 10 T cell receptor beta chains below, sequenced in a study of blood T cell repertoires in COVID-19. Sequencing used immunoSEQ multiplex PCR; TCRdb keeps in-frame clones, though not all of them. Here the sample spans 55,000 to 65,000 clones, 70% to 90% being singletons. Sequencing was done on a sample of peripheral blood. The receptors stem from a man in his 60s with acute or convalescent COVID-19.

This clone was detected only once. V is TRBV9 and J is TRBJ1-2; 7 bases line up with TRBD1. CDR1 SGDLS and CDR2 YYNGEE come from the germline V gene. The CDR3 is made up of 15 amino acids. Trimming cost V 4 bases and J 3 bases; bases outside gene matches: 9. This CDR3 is CASSLNLDRYYGYTF. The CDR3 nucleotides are TGTGCCAGCAGCCTAAACCTGGACAGGTACTATGGCTACACCTTC.

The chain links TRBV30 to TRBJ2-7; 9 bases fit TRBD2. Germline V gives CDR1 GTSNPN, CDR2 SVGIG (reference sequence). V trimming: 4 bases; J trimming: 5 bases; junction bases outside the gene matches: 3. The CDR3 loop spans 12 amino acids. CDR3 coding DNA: TGTGCCTGGATAGCGGGAGTTAACGAGCAGTACTTC. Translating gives CAWIAGVNEQYF. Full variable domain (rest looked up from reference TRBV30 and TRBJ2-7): SQTIHQWPATLVQPVGSPLSLECTVEGTSNPNLYWYRQAAGRGLQLLFYSVGIGQISSEVPQNLSASRPQDRQFILSSKKLLLSDSGFYLCAWIAGVNEQYFGPGTRLTVT.

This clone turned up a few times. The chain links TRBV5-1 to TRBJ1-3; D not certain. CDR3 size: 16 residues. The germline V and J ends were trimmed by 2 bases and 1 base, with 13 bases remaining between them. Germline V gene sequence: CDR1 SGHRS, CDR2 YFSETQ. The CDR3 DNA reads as TGCGCCAGCAGCTTCTCCCCACCGGGGTCTGGAAACACCATATATTTT. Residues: CASSFSPPGSGNTIYF.

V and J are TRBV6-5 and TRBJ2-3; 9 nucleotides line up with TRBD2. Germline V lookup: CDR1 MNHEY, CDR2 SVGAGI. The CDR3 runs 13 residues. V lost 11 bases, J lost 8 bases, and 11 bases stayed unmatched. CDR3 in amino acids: CAGDSGSRATQYF. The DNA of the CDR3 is TGTGCCGGCGATAGCGGGAGTAGGGCTACGCAGTATTTT.

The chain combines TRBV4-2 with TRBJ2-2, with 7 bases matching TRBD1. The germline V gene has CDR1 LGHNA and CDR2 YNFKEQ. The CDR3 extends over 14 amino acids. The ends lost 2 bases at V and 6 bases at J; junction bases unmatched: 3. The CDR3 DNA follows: TGTGCCAGCAGCCAAACAGGGGTAGCCGGGGAGCTGTTTTTT. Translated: CASSQTGVAGELFF.

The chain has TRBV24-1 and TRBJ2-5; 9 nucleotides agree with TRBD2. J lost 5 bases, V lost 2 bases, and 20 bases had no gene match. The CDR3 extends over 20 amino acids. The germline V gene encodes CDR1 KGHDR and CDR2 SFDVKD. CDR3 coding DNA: TGTGCCACCAGTGATTCGCCCACGGGCGGGAGGGGGAGGAGTACGGAGACCCAGTACTTC. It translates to CATSDSPTGGRGRSTETQYF.

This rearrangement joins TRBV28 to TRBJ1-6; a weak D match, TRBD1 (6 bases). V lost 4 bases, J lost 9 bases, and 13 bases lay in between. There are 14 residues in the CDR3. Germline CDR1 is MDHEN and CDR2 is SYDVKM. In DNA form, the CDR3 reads TGTGCCAGCAGTTCAGGACAGTGGGCTTCACCCCTCCACTTT. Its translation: CASSSGQWASPLHF.

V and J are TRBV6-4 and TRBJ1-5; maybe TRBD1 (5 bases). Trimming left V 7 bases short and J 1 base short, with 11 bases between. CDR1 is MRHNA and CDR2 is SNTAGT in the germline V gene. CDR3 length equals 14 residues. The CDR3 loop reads CASIRAGSNQPQHF. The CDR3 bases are TGTGCCAGCATCAGGGCTGGGAGCAATCAGCCCCAGCATTTT.

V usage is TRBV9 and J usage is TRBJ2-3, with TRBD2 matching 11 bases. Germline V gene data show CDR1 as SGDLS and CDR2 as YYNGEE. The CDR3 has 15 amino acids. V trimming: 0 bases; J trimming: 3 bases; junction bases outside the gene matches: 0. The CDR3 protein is CASSVVAGGTDTQYF. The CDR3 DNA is TGTGCCAGCAGCGTAGTAGCGGGAGGGACAGATACGCAGTATTTT.

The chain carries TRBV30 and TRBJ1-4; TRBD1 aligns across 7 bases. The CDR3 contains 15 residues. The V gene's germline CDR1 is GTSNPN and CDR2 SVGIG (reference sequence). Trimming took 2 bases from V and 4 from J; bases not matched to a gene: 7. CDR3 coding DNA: TGTGCCTGGAGTCTCGACAGGGATATTAATGAAAAACTGTTTTTT. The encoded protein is CAWSLDRDINEKLFF.